These T cell receptor beta chains were read from a single sample in a study of identical twins. MiXCR, applied by TCRdb to the 5' RACE reads, yields one record per CDR3 protein. The sample contains 200,000 to 250,000 distinct CDR3 sequences, around 7% of which appear only once. The data were also submitted as part of a second study, on yellow fever vaccine responses in identical twins.

Input material: memory (CD45RO+) T cells sorted from blood. The receptor set was obtained from a woman between 18 and 30 years old in good health. Both conserved end residues are part of each CDR3. D genes are given only for firm matches. Clone size is given for some rows only: seen once, a few or many times, or a class if the clone is expanded.

V	size	D	J	DNA	CDR3
TRBV5-1	few	NA	TRBJ2-3	TGCGCCAGCAGGCCAATCGGGGGAGCCACAGATACGCAGTATTTT	CASRPIGGATDTQYF
TRBV25-1	NA	NA	TRBJ2-1	TGTGCCAGCAGTGAACCAGGGGACAATGAGCAGTTCTTC	CASSEPGDNEQFF
TRBV27	few	TRBD2	TRBJ2-1	TGTGCCAGCAACTTACTAGCGGCCCCCTACAATGAGCAGTTCTTC	CASNLLAAPYNEQFF
TRBV20-1	many	NA	TRBJ1-2	TGCAGTGCAAGAGGAGGGTATGGCTACACCTTC	CSARGGYGYTF
TRBV9	many	TRBD1	TRBJ2-2	TGTGCCAGCAGCGCGACAGGGGGCGGCGGGGAGCTGTTTTTT	CASSATGGGGELFF
TRBV7-2	NA	TRBD2	TRBJ2-3	TGTGCCAGCAGCTCATTCCTAGCGGGGGGCGAGGGAGATACGCAGTATTTT	CASSSFLAGGEGDTQYF
TRBV1	few	NA	TRBJ2-7	TGCACCAGCAGCCAAGGAAGGACGCCCTCCTACGAGCAGTACTTC	CTSSQGRTPSYEQYF
TRBV29-1	many	TRBD1	TRBJ1-2	TGCAGCGTGGACAGGGAGTCCTATGGCTACACCTTC	CSVDRESYGYTF
TRBV18	few	NA	TRBJ1-2	TGTGCCAGCTCACCAGATTTGTCGGGGGTGCCGCCCTTC	CASSPDLSGVPPF
TRBV10-3	many	NA	TRBJ1-1	TGTGCCATCAGTGAGGTATTAGGAACTGAAGCTTTCTTT	CAISEVLGTEAFF
TRBV7-8	few	NA	TRBJ2-3	TGTGCCAGCAGCGAACAGGGTAGTACAGATACGCAGTATTTT	CASSEQGSTDTQYF
TRBV12-3/TRBV12-4	many	NA	TRBJ1-1	TGTGCCAGCAGTTTTGGACAGTGGGCTTTCTTT	CASSFGQWAFF
TRBV6-1	many	NA	TRBJ1-5	TGTGCCAGCAGTGAAGGTGCAGGGCACAAGCCCCAGCATTTT	CASSEGAGHKPQHF
TRBV20-1	NA	TRBD1	TRBJ2-5	TGCAGTGCTAGAGTGGACAGGGGAGAGACCCAGTACTTC	CSARVDRGETQYF
TRBV7-2	many	NA	TRBJ1-4	TGTGCCAGCAGCTTGATCCACTCAACTAATGAAAAACTGTTTTTT	CASSLIHSTNEKLFF
TRBV3-1	few	NA	TRBJ2-1	TGTGCCAGCAGAGCCATGGTCCGGGCCCACAACTACAATGAGCAGTTCTTC	CASRAMVRAHNYNEQFF
TRBV9	many	NA	TRBJ1-4	TGTGCCAGCAGCGTAGAGAGCCTTAATGAAAAACTGTTTTTT	CASSVESLNEKLFF